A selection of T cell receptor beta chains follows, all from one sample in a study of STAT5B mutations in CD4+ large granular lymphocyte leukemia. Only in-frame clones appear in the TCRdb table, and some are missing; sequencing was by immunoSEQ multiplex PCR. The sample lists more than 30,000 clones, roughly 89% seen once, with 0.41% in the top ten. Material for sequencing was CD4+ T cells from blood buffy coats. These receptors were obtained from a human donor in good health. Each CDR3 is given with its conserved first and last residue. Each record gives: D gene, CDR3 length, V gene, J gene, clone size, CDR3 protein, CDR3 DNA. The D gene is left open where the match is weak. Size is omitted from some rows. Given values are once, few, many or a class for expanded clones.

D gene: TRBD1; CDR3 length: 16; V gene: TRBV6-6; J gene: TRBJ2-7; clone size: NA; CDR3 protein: CASSYGTGGCSYEQYF; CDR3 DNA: TGTGCCAGCAGTTATGGGACAGGGGGCTGCAGCTACGAGCAGTACTTC
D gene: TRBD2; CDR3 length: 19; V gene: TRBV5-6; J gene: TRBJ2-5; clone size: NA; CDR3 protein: CASSLVWLAGGVGQETQYF; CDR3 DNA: TGTGCCAGCAGCTTGGTTTGGCTAGCGGGAGGAGTAGGTCAAGAGACCCAGTACTTC
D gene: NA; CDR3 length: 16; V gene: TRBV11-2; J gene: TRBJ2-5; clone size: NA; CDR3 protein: CASSGRTAGIQETQYF; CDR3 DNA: TGTGCCAGCAGCGGAAGGACGGCGGGGATACAAGAGACCCAGTACTTC
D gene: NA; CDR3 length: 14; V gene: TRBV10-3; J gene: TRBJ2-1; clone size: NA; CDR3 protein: CAISTSPGPNEQFF; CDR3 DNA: TGTGCCATCAGTACTAGCCCTGGACCCAATGAGCAGTTCTTC
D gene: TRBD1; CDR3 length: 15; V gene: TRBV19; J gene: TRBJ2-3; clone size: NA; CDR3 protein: CASSHGDRVEDTQYF; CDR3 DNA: TGTGCCAGTAGTCATGGGGACAGGGTGGAAGATACGCAGTATTTT
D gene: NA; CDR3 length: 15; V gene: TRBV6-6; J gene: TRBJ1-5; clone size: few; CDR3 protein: CASSLGGGHNQPQHF; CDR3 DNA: TGTGCCAGCAGCCTCGGCGGGGGCCACAATCAGCCCCAGCATTTT
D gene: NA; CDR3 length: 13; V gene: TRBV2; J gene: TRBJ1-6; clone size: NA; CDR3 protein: CASRTENNSPLHF; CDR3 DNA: TGTGCCAGCAGGACAGAGAATAATTCACCCCTCCACTTT
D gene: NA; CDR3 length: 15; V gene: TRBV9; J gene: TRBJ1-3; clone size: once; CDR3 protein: CASSVSPGAGNTIYF; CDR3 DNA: TGTGCCAGCAGCGTCTCCCCAGGGGCCGGAAACACCATATATTTT
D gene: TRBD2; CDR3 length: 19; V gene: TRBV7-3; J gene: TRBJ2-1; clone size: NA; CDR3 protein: CASSDGTSGRRISYNEQFF; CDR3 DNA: TGTGCCAGCAGCGATGGGACTAGCGGGAGGCGTATTTCCTACAATGAGCAGTTCTTC
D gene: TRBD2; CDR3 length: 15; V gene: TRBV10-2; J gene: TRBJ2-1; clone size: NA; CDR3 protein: CASVGWASGDNEQFF; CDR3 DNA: TGCGCCAGCGTGGGGTGGGCTAGCGGGGACAATGAGCAGTTCTTC
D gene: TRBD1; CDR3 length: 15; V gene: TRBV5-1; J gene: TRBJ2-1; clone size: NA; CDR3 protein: CASSPSGTGYNEQFF; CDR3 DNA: TGCGCCAGCAGCCCATCCGGGACAGGGTACAATGAGCAGTTCTTC
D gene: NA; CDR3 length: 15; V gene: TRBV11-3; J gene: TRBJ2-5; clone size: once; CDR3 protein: CASSLGSPRGETQYF; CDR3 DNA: TGTGCCAGCAGCTTAGGAAGCCCCAGGGGCGAGACCCAGTACTTC
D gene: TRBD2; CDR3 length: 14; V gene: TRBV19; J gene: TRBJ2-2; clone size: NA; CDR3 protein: CASRTSGGTGELFF; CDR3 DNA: TGTGCCAGTAGGACCTCGGGGGGGACCGGGGAGCTGTTTTTT
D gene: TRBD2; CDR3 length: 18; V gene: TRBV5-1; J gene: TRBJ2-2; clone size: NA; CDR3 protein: CASSLVAGGPGGTGELFF; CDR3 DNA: TGCGCCAGCAGCTTGGTCGCGGGAGGGCCAGGTGGTACCGGGGAGCTGTTTTTT
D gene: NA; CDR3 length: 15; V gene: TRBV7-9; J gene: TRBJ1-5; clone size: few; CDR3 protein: CASSLDTVNPQPQHF; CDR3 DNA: TGTGCCAGCAGCTTAGATACGGTGAACCCTCAGCCCCAGCATTTT
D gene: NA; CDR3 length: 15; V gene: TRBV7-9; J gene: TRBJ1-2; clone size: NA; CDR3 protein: CASSPGVKALYGYTF; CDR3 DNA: TGTGCCAGCAGTCCCGGGGTAAAGGCACTCTATGGCTACACCTTC
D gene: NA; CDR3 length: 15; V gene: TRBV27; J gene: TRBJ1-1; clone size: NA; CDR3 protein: CASSLSGLVGTGAFF; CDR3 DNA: TGTGCCAGCAGTTTATCGGGATTGGTAGGCACTGGGGCTTTCTTT
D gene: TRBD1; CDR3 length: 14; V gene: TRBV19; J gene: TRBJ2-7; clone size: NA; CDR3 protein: CASRGQLNSYEQYF; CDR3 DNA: TGTGCCAGTAGGGGACAGCTAAACTCCTACGAGCAGTACTTC
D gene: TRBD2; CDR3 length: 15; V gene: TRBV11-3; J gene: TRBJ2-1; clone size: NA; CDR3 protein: CASSPLGLAGFTQFF; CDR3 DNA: TGTGCCAGCAGCCCGCTCGGACTAGCGGGATTTACGCAGTTCTTC
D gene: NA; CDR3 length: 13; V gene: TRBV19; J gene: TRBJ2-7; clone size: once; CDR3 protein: CASSGVTAYEQYF; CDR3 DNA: TGTGCCAGTAGCGGGGTGACTGCCTACGAGCAGTACTTC
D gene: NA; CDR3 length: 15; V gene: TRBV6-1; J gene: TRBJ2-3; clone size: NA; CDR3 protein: CASSLLASSTDTQYF; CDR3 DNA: TGTGCCAGCAGTCTCCTAGCGTCTAGCACAGATACGCAGTATTTT
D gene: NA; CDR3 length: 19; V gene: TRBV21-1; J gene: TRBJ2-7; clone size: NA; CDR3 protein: CASSHIEARTSGASYEQYF; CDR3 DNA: TGTGCCAGCAGCCACATTGAAGCGAGGACTAGCGGGGCCTCTTACGAGCAGTACTTC
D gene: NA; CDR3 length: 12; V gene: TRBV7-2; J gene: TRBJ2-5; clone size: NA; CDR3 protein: CASRYQVETQYF; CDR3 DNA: TGTGCCAGCAGATATCAGGTGGAGACCCAGTACTTC
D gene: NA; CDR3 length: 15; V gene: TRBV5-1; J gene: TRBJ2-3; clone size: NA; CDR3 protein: CASSLDPSSTDTQYF; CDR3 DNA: TGCGCCAGCAGCTTGGATCCTAGCTCCACAGATACGCAGTATTTT
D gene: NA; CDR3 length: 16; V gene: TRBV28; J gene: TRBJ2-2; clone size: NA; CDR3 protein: CASGGADKGNTGELFF; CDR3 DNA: TGTGCCAGCGGGGGAGCGGACAAGGGAAACACCGGGGAGCTGTTTTTT